This passage covers 24 T cell receptor beta chains from one sample sequenced in a study of T cell repertoires in cytomegalovirus infection. TCRdb ran MiXCR on the reads and lists one entry per CDR3 protein. The sample has a few hundred thousand distinct CDR3 sequences; about 25% are singletons. Material for sequencing was PBMCs. The receptors were sampled from a human donor in good health (CMV status not recorded). Some clones in this sample may be carry-over from other donors' samples.

In this sample, this clonotype turned up a few times. The chain couples TRBV4-3 to TRBJ2-5; 12 bases match TRBD2. This CDR3 has 16 residues. Germline CDR1 and CDR2: LGHNA and YSLEER. The trim removed 3 bases at V and 1 base at J, leaving 3 bases unmatched. The CDR3 nucleotides are TGCGCCAGCAGCCAGGGGACTAGCGGGCTCCAAGAGACCCAGTACTTC. As protein: CASSQGTSGLQETQYF.

This clonotype was observed a handful of times. V gene TRBV11-2 combines with J gene TRBJ1-5; 9 nucleotides match TRBD1. CDR1 is SGHAT, CDR2 FQNNGV, per germline. The CDR3 consists of 19 residues. After removal of 4 bases from V and 1 base from J, the junction contained 14 bases not matched to a gene. The CDR3 sequence: CASSSKPGQGMRSNQPQHF. The CDR3 DNA reads TGTGCCAGCAGCTCGAAACCGGGACAGGGAATGCGAAGCAATCAGCCCCAGCATTTT. Complete variable domain (other parts from reference TRBV11-2 and TRBJ1-5): EAGVAQSPRYKIIEKRQSVAFWCNPISGHATLYWYQQILGQGPKLLIQFQNNGVVDDSQLPKDRFSAERLKGVDSTLKIQPAKLEDSAVYLCASSSKPGQGMRSNQPQHFGDGTRLSIL.

This clonotype came up a few times. V usage is TRBV29-1 and J usage is TRBJ1-1; 8 nucleotides agree with TRBD1. Trimming at V came to 8 bases and at J to 3 bases, leaving 8 bases not matched to a gene. The CDR3 has 13 amino acids. The V gene's germline CDR1 is SQVTM and CDR2 ANQGSEA. In nucleotides, the CDR3 is TGCAGCTTTACAGGGGGTTCAGACACTGAAGCTTTCTTT. Translated, it gives CSFTGGSDTEAFF.

This clonotype was counted between two and nine times. The chain couples TRBV20-1 to TRBJ1-4; 8 bases agree with TRBD1. Unmatched junction bases numbered 5, after V lost 5 bases and J lost 3 bases. Germline values: CDR1 DFQATT, CDR2 SNEGSKA (reference sequence). This CDR3 is 14 amino acids long. CDR3: CSAQRQGPNEKLFF. The CDR3 bases are TGCAGTGCTCAGAGACAGGGGCCTAATGAAAAACTGTTTTTT.

This chain links TRBV27 with TRBJ2-3; D remains ambiguous. The CDR3 loop spans 15 amino acids. V lost 6 bases, J lost 2 bases, and 15 bases lay in between. Germline values: CDR1 MNHEY, CDR2 SMNVEV (reference sequence). The DNA for the CDR3 is TGTGCCAGCAGACCCATACCCGCCCCCACAGATACGCAGTATTTT. Its translation: CASRPIPAPTDTQYF.

A single count supports this clonotype. This rearrangement joins TRBV6-2 or TRBV6-3 to TRBJ2-4; tentative D call: TRBD2 (5 bases). CDR1 MNHEY and CDR2 SVGEGT come from the germline V gene. This CDR3 has 13 residues. V lost 6 bases and J 10 bases, leaving 16 bases between the germline ends. DNA for the CDR3: TGTGCCAGCAGACCCGACGGGCGAGGGATTCAGTACTTC. It yields the protein CASRPDGRGIQYF.

This clonotype was seen only a few times. The genes are TRBV5-1 and TRBJ1-1, with D unresolved. Germline CDR1 reads SGHRS; CDR2 reads YFSETQ. Trimming shortened V by 2 bases and J by 0 bases, and 8 bases separated the two germline ends. The CDR3 is 14 amino acids. CDR3 residues: CASSFVSMNTEAFF. DNA of the CDR3: TGCGCCAGCAGCTTTGTCAGCATGAACACTGAAGCTTTCTTT.

This clonotype was found many times. The chain couples TRBV7-8 to TRBJ2-2, with a possible D match to TRBD2 (6 bases). The germline V and J ends were trimmed by 2 bases and 1 base, with 23 bases remaining between them. Germline V gene lookup returns CDR1 SGHVS and CDR2 FQNEAQ. The CDR3 is made up of 20 amino acids. The CDR3 sequence: CASSLPKRPLLAVNTGELFF. In DNA, the CDR3 is TGTGCCAGCAGCTTACCGAAGAGACCGTTACTAGCAGTGAACACCGGGGAGCTGTTTTTT.

This clonotype was counted only a few times. The chain uses TRBV19 and TRBJ2-1, with 13 bases matching TRBD2. V lost 6 bases and J lost 0; bases outside the gene matches: 8. This CDR3 comprises 18 residues. CDR1 is LNHDA, CDR2 SQIVND, per germline (reference sequence). The CDR3 region is CASRRTSGGFSSYNEQFF. The CDR3 DNA follows: TGTGCCAGTAGGAGGACTAGCGGGGGTTTTAGCTCCTACAATGAGCAGTTCTTC.

The chain is built from TRBV18 and TRBJ2-7, with 11 bases fitting TRBD2. CDR1 and CDR2 from the germline V gene are KGHSH and LQKENI. The CDR3 has 13 amino acids. V gave up 3 bases and J gave up 5 bases; unmatched junction bases: 0. This CDR3 reads CASSPTSGNEQYV. CDR3 sequence (DNA): TGTGCCAGCTCACCGACTAGCGGGAACGAGCAGTACGTC.

This clonotype was observed a few times. The chain carries TRBV6-5 and TRBJ2-1, with a tentative D call TRBD1 (6 bases). Germline V gives CDR1 MNHEY, CDR2 SVGAGI. This CDR3 comprises 15 residues. Trimming shortened V by 2 bases and J by 7 bases, and 15 bases separated the two germline ends. The CDR3 DNA sequence: TGTGCCAGCAGTTACGCCGACAGGTTGGTGAATGAGCAGTTCTTC. Translating gives CASSYADRLVNEQFF.

The chain has TRBV6-2 or TRBV6-3 and TRBJ1-5, with no clear D. V was cut by 0 bases and J by 1 base, with 19 bases left in between. The CDR3 covers 19 residues. Germline V gene data show CDR1 as MNHEY and CDR2 as SVGEGT. As DNA, the CDR3 is TGTGCCAGCAGTTACTCGATGTCCACCTCCGAAAGGAGCAATCAGCCCCAGCATTTT. Translating gives CASSYSMSTSERSNQPQHF.

The table lists this clonotype with a few counts. The chain carries TRBV7-6 and TRBJ2-7; D gene ambiguous. Germline V gene lookup returns CDR1 SGHVS and CDR2 FNYEAQ. The CDR3 extends over 13 amino acids. The ends were cut back, 0 bases at V and 5 bases at J, with 8 bases in the middle. Written as DNA, the CDR3 is TGTGCCAGCAGCTTAGCGCCCGCGAACGAGCAGTACTTC. Amino acid sequence: CASSLAPANEQYF. Full variable domain (outside the CDR3, taken from reference TRBV7-6 and TRBJ2-7): GAGVSQSPRYKVTKRGQDVALRCDPISGHVSLYWYRQALGQGPEFLTYFNYEAQQDKSGLPNDRFSAERPEGSISTLTIQRTEQRDSAMYRCASSLAPANEQYFGPGTRLTVT.

V usage is TRBV11-2 and J usage is TRBJ2-5; D may be TRBD2 (5 bases). V was trimmed by 4 bases and J by 5 bases, leaving 11 bases between them. The CDR3 sequence is 13 residues long. Germline assignment: CDR1 SGHAT and CDR2 FQNNGV. The CDR3 DNA follows: TGTGCCAGCAGCTACGAAAGGGAGGAGACCCAGTACTTC. Protein: CASSYEREETQYF.

Points on this clonotype: A much larger clone differs by one base, so this may be a read error. The rearrangement uses TRBV7-2 and TRBJ2-1; 14 bases line up with TRBD2. The end of the DNA is better explained by TRBJ2-7, so the J call may be wrong. Germline V gives CDR1 SGHTA, CDR2 FQGNSA. The CDR3 loop spans 15 amino acids. Written as DNA, the CDR3 is TGTGCCAGCAGCCCCGGACTAGCGGGAGGCAATGAGCAGTACTTC. Protein: CASSPGLAGGNEQYF.

This clonotype was recorded at least ten times. The rearrangement links TRBV10-3 to TRBJ1-5; the match to TRBD1 covers 8 bases. Germline CDR1 is ENHRY and CDR2 is SYGVKD. J gave up 5 bases and V 11 bases, and 8 bases lay outside the gene matches. This CDR3 is 13 amino acids long. Here the CDR3 DNA reads TGTGCCTCACAGGGGGGGGATCATCAGCCCCAGCATTTT. Its translation: CASQGGDHQPQHF.

This clonotype was counted only a few times. This chain connects TRBV19 to TRBJ1-5, with D unresolved. Trimming left V 5 bases short and J 5 bases short, with 10 bases between. Germline V gene sequence: CDR1 LNHDA, CDR2 SQIVND (reference sequence). CDR3 length equals 13 residues. This CDR3 is CASSLGIDQPQHF. The CDR3 nucleotides read TGTGCCAGTAGTCTAGGGATTGATCAGCCCCAGCATTTT.

This clonotype was recorded a few times. This chain connects TRBV2 to TRBJ1-2; weak D call: TRBD1 (5 bases). In germline, CDR1 is SNHLY, CDR2 FYNNEI. V lost 2 bases to trimming and J lost 4 bases, with 11 bases between them. The CDR3 spans 14 residues. The CDR3 reads CASSERAGSYGYTF. DNA for the CDR3: TGTGCCAGCAGTGAACGGGCAGGGTCCTATGGCTACACCTTC.

The chain has TRBV29-1 and TRBJ2-5; a possible D gene is TRBD2 (6 bases). The CDR3 sequence is 14 residues long. V was shortened by 6 bases and J by 3 bases, with 17 bases between the two germline ends. The V gene's germline CDR1 is SQVTM and CDR2 ANQGSEA. CDR3 loop: CSVDQGLTKETQYF. CDR3 DNA: TGCAGCGTAGACCAGGGACTTACTAAAGAGACCCAGTACTTC.

V gene TRBV6-2 or TRBV6-3 combines with J gene TRBJ1-1, with a tentative D call TRBD1 (5 bases). Germline V gene lookup returns CDR1 MNHEY and CDR2 SVGEGT. The CDR3 is made up of 15 amino acids. Trimming stripped 1 base from V and 4 bases from J, with 13 bases between. The CDR3 loop is CASSYLWDRGTEAFF. CDR3 DNA: TGTGCCAGCAGTTACTTGTGGGACCGTGGCACTGAAGCTTTCTTT.

V gene TRBV18 combines with J gene TRBJ2-2, with a weak D call TRBD2 (5 bases). Germline values: CDR1 KGHSH, CDR2 LQKENI. The length of the CDR3 is 14 residues. Trimming removed 5 bases at V and 1 base at J, with 8 bases between. In DNA, the CDR3 is TGTGCCAGCTCAGGGAGCGAGAACACCGGGGAGCTGTTTTTT. Its translation is CASSGSENTGELFF.

This clonotype was detected only a few times. The CDR3 DNA reads as TGTGCCGGGAAGACTAGCGGGTCGGAGACCCAGTACTTC. Translation gives CAGKTSGSETQYF. The chain couples TRBV6-2 or TRBV6-3 to TRBJ2-5; 10 bases agree with TRBD2. V shed 11 bases, J shed 5 bases, and the junction held 8 bases outside the gene matches. This CDR3 spans 13 amino acids. The germline gives CDR1 MNHEY, CDR2 SVGEGT.

This clonotype was observed many times. V and J are TRBV12-3 or TRBV12-4 and TRBJ2-7; D is possibly TRBD1 (6 bases). The CDR3 is made up of 14 amino acids. V gave up 6 bases and J gave up 2 bases, with 14 bases separating them. The CDR3 coding sequence is TGTGCCAGCAGCCTGGGGGACAACGCCTACGAGCAGTACTTC. Its protein product is CASSLGDNAYEQYF.

There are many counts of this clonotype. This chain connects TRBV7-8 to TRBJ1-1; TRBD1 agrees at 8 bases. The germline V gene has CDR1 SGHVS and CDR2 FQNEAQ. V shed 4 bases and J 5 bases; nucleotides not matched to a gene: 6. The CDR3 length is 14 residues. CDR3 sequence (DNA): TGTGCCAGCAGCTCTTTGGACAGGGTTACTGAAGCTTTCTTT. This encodes CASSSLDRVTEAFF.